This is a list of T cell receptor beta chains from one sample in a study of blood T cell repertoires in COVID-19. Profiled with immunoSEQ multiplex PCR; TCRdb holds only in-frame clones, not every one. Of some 69,000 clones listed, approximately 89% are singletons. The sequenced material came from peripheral blood. These receptors were taken from a woman aged 45-60 years with active COVID-19. Each CDR3 is given with its conserved first and last residue. Fields, in order: D gene, J gene, clone size, V gene, CDR3 protein, CDR3 DNA. A D gene is named only where the DNA matches it firmly. For some rows the clone size is stated as once, few or many, or as a class when expanded; others skip it.

D gene: TRBD1
J gene: TRBJ2-2
clone size: -
V gene: TRBV27
CDR3 protein: CASSTTGGWTGELFF
CDR3 DNA: TGTGCCAGCAGTACGACAGGGGGTTGGACCGGGGAGCTGTTTTTT

D gene: TRBD1
J gene: TRBJ1-3
clone size: once
V gene: TRBV18
CDR3 protein: CASSPQGTGIILSSGNTIYF
CDR3 DNA: TGTGCCAGCTCACCGCAGGGGACAGGGATAATTTTGAGCTCTGGAAACACCATATATTTT

D gene: -
J gene: TRBJ2-7
clone size: once
V gene: TRBV5-4
CDR3 protein: CASSYGRGSYEQYF
CDR3 DNA: TGTGCCAGCAGCTACGGGCGGGGCTCCTACGAGCAGTACTTC

D gene: TRBD2
J gene: TRBJ2-1
clone size: -
V gene: TRBV7-9
CDR3 protein: CASSFISGTSGTYNEQFF
CDR3 DNA: TGTGCCAGCAGCTTTATTTCCGGGACTAGCGGGACCTACAATGAGCAGTTCTTC

D gene: TRBD1
J gene: TRBJ2-1
clone size: -
V gene: TRBV19
CDR3 protein: CASSPRQGRAHNEQFF
CDR3 DNA: TGTGCCAGTAGTCCCCGACAGGGCCGGGCTCACAATGAGCAGTTCTTC

D gene: TRBD1
J gene: TRBJ1-2
clone size: -
V gene: TRBV11-2
CDR3 protein: CASRDLRQGSYGYTF
CDR3 DNA: TGTGCCAGCAGGGACCTTAGACAGGGATCCTATGGCTACACCTTC

D gene: TRBD2
J gene: TRBJ2-7
clone size: -
V gene: TRBV28
CDR3 protein: CASLSGRLYEQYF
CDR3 DNA: TGTGCCAGCCTTAGCGGGAGGTTGTACGAGCAGTACTTC

D gene: -
J gene: TRBJ1-1
clone size: -
V gene: TRBV29-1
CDR3 protein: CSVADEHGGGGTEAFF
CDR3 DNA: TGCAGCGTTGCCGACGAACATGGCGGGGGTGGGACTGAAGCTTTCTTT

D gene: -
J gene: TRBJ2-7
clone size: -
V gene: TRBV19
CDR3 protein: CASSILGEGTYEQYF
CDR3 DNA: TGTGCCAGTAGTATCTTGGGAGAGGGGACTTACGAGCAGTACTTC

D gene: -
J gene: TRBJ1-2
clone size: -
V gene: TRBV28
CDR3 protein: CASRSPLEDGYTF
CDR3 DNA: TGTGCCAGCAGGTCTCCTCTCGAGGATGGCTACACCTTC

D gene: TRBD2
J gene: TRBJ2-2
clone size: -
V gene: TRBV30
CDR3 protein: CAWMGLAGANTGELFF
CDR3 DNA: TGTGCCTGGATGGGACTAGCGGGAGCAAACACCGGGGAGCTGTTTTTT

D gene: TRBD1
J gene: TRBJ1-1
clone size: -
V gene: TRBV30
CDR3 protein: CAWSVQGFGTEAFF
CDR3 DNA: TGTGCCTGGAGTGTACAGGGGTTTGGCACTGAAGCTTTCTTT

D gene: -
J gene: TRBJ2-1
clone size: -
V gene: TRBV7-9
CDR3 protein: CASSFEGGGPINEQFF
CDR3 DNA: TGTGCCAGCAGCTTCGAGGGGGGAGGGCCCATCAATGAGCAGTTCTTC

D gene: -
J gene: TRBJ2-7
clone size: -
V gene: TRBV10-3
CDR3 protein: CAISDREPPVYEQYF
CDR3 DNA: TGTGCCATCAGTGACAGGGAACCACCTGTCTACGAGCAGTACTTC

D gene: -
J gene: TRBJ1-1
clone size: -
V gene: TRBV6-5
CDR3 protein: CASQLPLFTEAFF
CDR3 DNA: TGTGCCAGCCAACTCCCCTTGTTCACTGAAGCTTTCTTT

D gene: TRBD2
J gene: TRBJ2-1
clone size: -
V gene: TRBV3-1/TRBV3-2
CDR3 protein: CASSLGTSGYNEQFF
CDR3 DNA: TGTGCCAGCAGCCTGGGGACTAGCGGCTACAATGAGCAGTTCTTC

D gene: TRBD2
J gene: TRBJ2-2
clone size: -
V gene: TRBV11-1
CDR3 protein: CASSSRLAGVTGELFF
CDR3 DNA: TGTGCCAGCAGCTCGAGACTAGCGGGAGTCACCGGGGAGCTGTTTTTT

D gene: TRBD2
J gene: TRBJ2-7
clone size: -
V gene: TRBV7-8
CDR3 protein: CASSLVGGGPYEQYF
CDR3 DNA: TGTGCCAGCAGCTTAGTCGGGGGAGGGCCGTACGAGCAGTACTTC

D gene: TRBD1
J gene: TRBJ1-4
clone size: -
V gene: TRBV13
CDR3 protein: CASSLTGQGAGEKLFF
CDR3 DNA: TGTGCCAGCAGCCTCACGGGACAGGGGGCAGGCGAAAAACTGTTTTTT

D gene: -
J gene: TRBJ1-2
clone size: -
V gene: TRBV7-9
CDR3 protein: CASSLSPGIYGYTF
CDR3 DNA: TGTGCCAGCAGCTTATCGCCAGGGATCTATGGCTACACCTTC

D gene: -
J gene: TRBJ1-1
clone size: -
V gene: TRBV7-9
CDR3 protein: CASSRPRGLNTEAFF
CDR3 DNA: TGTGCCAGCAGTCGTCCCAGGGGCCTCAACACTGAAGCTTTCTTT

D gene: TRBD2
J gene: TRBJ2-7
clone size: -
V gene: TRBV9
CDR3 protein: CASSPRTSGSLYEQYF
CDR3 DNA: TGTGCCAGCAGCCCACGGACTAGCGGGAGTTTATACGAGCAGTACTTC

D gene: TRBD2
J gene: TRBJ2-3
clone size: -
V gene: TRBV5-4
CDR3 protein: CASSFGASGTGTQYF
CDR3 DNA: TGTGCCAGCAGCTTTGGTGCTAGCGGGACCGGTACGCAGTATTTT

D gene: -
J gene: TRBJ1-1
clone size: -
V gene: TRBV6-1
CDR3 protein: CASSEGDRSNTEAFF
CDR3 DNA: TGTGCCAGCAGTGAGGGTGACAGGAGTAACACTGAAGCTTTCTTT

D gene: -
J gene: TRBJ1-5
clone size: -
V gene: TRBV5-6
CDR3 protein: CASSSAGVRNQPQHF
CDR3 DNA: TGTGCCAGCAGCTCAGCGGGGGTGCGCAATCAGCCCCAGCATTTT

D gene: TRBD1
J gene: TRBJ2-5
clone size: once
V gene: TRBV2
CDR3 protein: CASRARQGQETQYF
CDR3 DNA: TGTGCCAGCCGGGCTAGACAGGGACAAGAGACCCAGTACTTC

D gene: TRBD1
J gene: TRBJ2-5
clone size: -
V gene: TRBV7-9
CDR3 protein: CASSNRGRETQYF
CDR3 DNA: TGTGCCAGCAGCAACAGGGGGAGAGAGACCCAGTACTTC

D gene: TRBD1
J gene: TRBJ1-2
clone size: -
V gene: TRBV30
CDR3 protein: CAWSAGQANYGYTF
CDR3 DNA: TGTGCCTGGAGTGCCGGACAGGCAAACTATGGCTACACCTTC

D gene: -
J gene: TRBJ2-7
clone size: -
V gene: TRBV5-1
CDR3 protein: CASSLGLGTGLYEQYF
CDR3 DNA: TGCGCCAGCAGCTTGGGCCTGGGGACTGGACTCTACGAGCAGTACTTC

D gene: TRBD1
J gene: TRBJ2-7
clone size: few
V gene: TRBV10-1
CDR3 protein: CASSLQGSGEQYF
CDR3 DNA: TGCGCCAGCAGTCTACAGGGGAGCGGCGAGCAGTACTTC

D gene: -
J gene: TRBJ2-5
clone size: -
V gene: TRBV21-1
CDR3 protein: CALEVAGSETQYF
CDR3 DNA: TGTGCCCTCGAGGTAGCGGGAAGCGAGACCCAGTACTTC

D gene: TRBD1
J gene: TRBJ2-7
clone size: -
V gene: TRBV2
CDR3 protein: CASSPGTVPYEQYF
CDR3 DNA: TGTGCCAGCAGTCCCGGGACAGTTCCCTACGAGCAGTACTTC

D gene: -
J gene: TRBJ1-1
clone size: -
V gene: TRBV3-1/TRBV3-2
CDR3 protein: CASSQDPRVNTEAFF
CDR3 DNA: TGTGCCAGCAGCCAAGATCCCCGGGTTAACACTGAAGCTTTCTTT

D gene: -
J gene: TRBJ2-7
clone size: -
V gene: TRBV5-1
CDR3 protein: CASSLGRFYEQYF
CDR3 DNA: TGCGCCAGCAGCTTGGGTCGGTTCTACGAGCAGTACTTC

D gene: TRBD1
J gene: TRBJ2-7
clone size: -
V gene: TRBV5-1
CDR3 protein: CASSKGQGASYEQYF
CDR3 DNA: TGCGCCAGCAGCAAAGGACAGGGGGCTTCCTACGAGCAGTACTTC

D gene: -
J gene: TRBJ2-2
clone size: -
V gene: TRBV2
CDR3 protein: CASSGLPTGELFF
CDR3 DNA: TGTGCCAGCAGCGGACTCCCCACCGGGGAGCTGTTTTTT

D gene: -
J gene: TRBJ1-3
clone size: -
V gene: TRBV2
CDR3 protein: CASGRAGSSGNTIYF
CDR3 DNA: TGTGCCAGCGGGAGGGCAGGAAGCTCTGGAAACACCATATATTTT

D gene: TRBD1
J gene: TRBJ1-3
clone size: once
V gene: TRBV3-1/TRBV3-2
CDR3 protein: CASSQGGQGFSGNTIYF
CDR3 DNA: TGTGCCAGCAGCCAGGGAGGACAGGGCTTCTCTGGAAACACCATATATTTT

D gene: TRBD2
J gene: TRBJ2-7
clone size: few
V gene: TRBV14
CDR3 protein: CASSQAGTSGTYEQYF
CDR3 DNA: TGTGCCAGCAGCCAAGCCGGGACTAGCGGAACCTACGAGCAGTACTTC

D gene: TRBD1
J gene: TRBJ2-3
clone size: -
V gene: TRBV18
CDR3 protein: CASSRQGAYTDTQYF
CDR3 DNA: TGTGCCAGCTCAAGACAGGGGGCTTACACAGATACGCAGTATTTT

D gene: -
J gene: TRBJ2-1
clone size: -
V gene: TRBV23-1
CDR3 protein: CASSQGGLGAGELVGNEQFF
CDR3 DNA: TGCGCCAGCAGTCAAGGGGGGCTAGGGGCGGGAGAGCTCGTGGGAAATGAGCAGTTCTTC

D gene: TRBD2
J gene: TRBJ2-7
clone size: -
V gene: TRBV19
CDR3 protein: CASSIGAGSFYEQYF
CDR3 DNA: TGTGCCAGTAGTATAGGAGCGGGGAGTTTCTACGAGCAGTACTTC

D gene: -
J gene: TRBJ2-7
clone size: -
V gene: TRBV28
CDR3 protein: CATSVESPYEQYF
CDR3 DNA: TGTGCCACCTCGGTCGAGAGTCCCTACGAGCAGTACTTC

D gene: -
J gene: TRBJ2-2
clone size: -
V gene: TRBV7-7
CDR3 protein: CASSLSRNTGELFF
CDR3 DNA: TGTGCTAGCAGCTTATCCAGGAACACCGGGGAGCTGTTTTTT

D gene: -
J gene: TRBJ2-2
clone size: -
V gene: TRBV18
CDR3 protein: CASEPAGVGGAGELFF
CDR3 DNA: TGTGCCAGCGAGCCCGCAGGGGTCGGCGGTGCCGGGGAGCTGTTTTTT

D gene: -
J gene: TRBJ2-2
clone size: -
V gene: TRBV19
CDR3 protein: CASSRGAETGELFF
CDR3 DNA: TGTGCCAGTAGTCGGGGGGCTGAGACCGGGGAGCTGTTTTTT

D gene: -
J gene: TRBJ2-3
clone size: -
V gene: TRBV6-5
CDR3 protein: CASSRTGDTQYF
CDR3 DNA: TGTGCCAGCAGCCGGACGGGGGATACGCAGTATTTT

D gene: TRBD2
J gene: TRBJ2-3
clone size: -
V gene: TRBV7-8
CDR3 protein: CASSLLPGTSGNTDTQYF
CDR3 DNA: TGTGCCAGCAGTCTACTCCCCGGGACTAGCGGCAACACAGATACGCAGTATTTT